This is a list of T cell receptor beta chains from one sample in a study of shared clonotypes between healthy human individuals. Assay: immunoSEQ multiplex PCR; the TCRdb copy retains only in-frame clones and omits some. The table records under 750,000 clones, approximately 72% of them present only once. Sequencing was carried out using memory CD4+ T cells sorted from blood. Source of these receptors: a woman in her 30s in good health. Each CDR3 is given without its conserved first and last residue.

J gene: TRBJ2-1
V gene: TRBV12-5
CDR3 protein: ASGLVLAGTPNNEQF

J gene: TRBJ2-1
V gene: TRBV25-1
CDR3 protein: ASRDRGPGEQF

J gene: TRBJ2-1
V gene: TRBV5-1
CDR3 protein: ASSSTTSGQGSQF

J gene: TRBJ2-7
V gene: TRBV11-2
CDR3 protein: ASSTPDGIEQY

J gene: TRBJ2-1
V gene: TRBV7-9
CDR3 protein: ASSLTGTGYNEQF

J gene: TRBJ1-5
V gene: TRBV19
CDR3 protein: ASSILQGRKQPQH

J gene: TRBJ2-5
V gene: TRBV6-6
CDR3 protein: ASSSQERPTTQY

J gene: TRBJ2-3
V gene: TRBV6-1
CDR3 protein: ASGGDTQY

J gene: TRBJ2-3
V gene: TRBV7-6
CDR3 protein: ASSTIAESTDTQY

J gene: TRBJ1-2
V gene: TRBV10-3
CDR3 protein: AISDPDRGGYGYT

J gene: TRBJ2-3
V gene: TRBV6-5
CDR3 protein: ASSPDRTADTQY

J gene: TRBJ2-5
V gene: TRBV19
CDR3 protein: ASSIAPGQGNWLGAQY

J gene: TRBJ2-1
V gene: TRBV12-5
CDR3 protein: ASMQGGPFVEQF

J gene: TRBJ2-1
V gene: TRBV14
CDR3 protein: ASSQDHTKGDEQF

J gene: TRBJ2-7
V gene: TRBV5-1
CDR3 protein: ASSLAAGPYEQY

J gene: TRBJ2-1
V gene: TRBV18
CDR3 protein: ASSPTQDHNEQF

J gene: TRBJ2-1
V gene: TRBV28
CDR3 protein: ASSLGLAAYNEQF

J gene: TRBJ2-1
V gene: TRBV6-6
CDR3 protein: ASSYATGREQF

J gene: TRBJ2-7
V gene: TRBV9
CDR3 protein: ASSVAPGDSYEQY

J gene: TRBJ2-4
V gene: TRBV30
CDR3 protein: AWHPKGTSGVAKNIQY

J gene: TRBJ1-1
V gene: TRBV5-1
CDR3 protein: ASSRGDRDNTEAF

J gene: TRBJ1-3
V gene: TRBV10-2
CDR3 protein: ASSETQGGGNTIY